The 8 T cell receptor beta chains below were found in one sample sequenced in a study of neoadjuvant anti-PD-1 for oral cavity cancer. Assay used: immunoSEQ multiplex PCR; TCRdb lists only in-frame clones, some missing. The sample carries 14,000 or so clones, 70% recorded once. The source material was PBMCs, sampled before nivolumab (anti-PD-1) treatment. The receptors were gathered from a person aged 40 to 85 with oral cavity squamous cell carcinoma.

V usage is TRBV11-2 and J usage is TRBJ2-3, with D hard to call. CDR3 size: 16 residues. Germline values: CDR1 SGHAT, CDR2 FQNNGV. V dropped 0 bases and J dropped 4 bases, with 14 bases sitting between them. The CDR3 nucleotides are TGTGCCAGCAGCTTAGAAACCCTCTCCAGCGCAGATACGCAGTATTTT. Translated, it gives CASSLETLSSADTQYF.

The gene calls are TRBV7-7 and TRBJ2-5; 7 nucleotides align to TRBD2. The V and J ends lost 8 bases and 4 bases, in that order; junction bases with no gene match: 13. CDR3 length: 15 amino acids. The germline V gene encodes CDR1 SSHAT and CDR2 FNYEAQ (reference sequence). The CDR3, as DNA: TGTGCCAGCGGTACCAGCGCGGGGGTGGGAGAGACCCAGTACTTC. It codes for CASGTSAGVGETQYF.

The table lists this clone with a few counts. The rearrangement links TRBV19 to TRBJ1-1; D unresolved. Trimming removed 3 bases from V and 0 bases from J, with 8 bases in between. The CDR3 loop spans 14 amino acids. CDR1 is LNHDA, CDR2 SQIVND, per germline (reference sequence). The chain's CDR3 is CASSMAWLNTEAFF. The CDR3 DNA is TGTGCCAGTAGTATGGCATGGTTGAACACTGAAGCTTTCTTT.

The chain recombines TRBV7-9 with TRBJ2-2, with TRBD2 matching 16 bases. The CDR3 has 17 residues. Trimming cost V 5 bases and J 7 bases; bases outside gene matches: 7. Per germline, CDR1 SEHNR and CDR2 FQNEAQ (reference sequence). The CDR3 coding sequence is TGTGCCAGCAGCCCGGGACTAGCGGGGGGGCCGAACGGGGAGCTGTTTTTT. It yields the protein CASSPGLAGGPNGELFF. Together with reference TRBV7-9 and TRBJ2-2, the CDR3 gives the full variable domain: DTGVSQNPRHKITKRGQNVTFRCDPISEHNRLYWYRQTLGQGPEFLTYFQNEAQLEKSRLLSDRFSAERPKGSFSTLEIQRTEQGDSAMYLCASSPGLAGGPNGELFFGEGSRLTVL.

This chain joins TRBV5-5 and TRBJ1-4; a weak D match, TRBD1 (5 bases). V dropped 4 bases and J dropped 0 bases, with 13 bases sitting between them. There are 16 residues in the CDR3. Germline V gene sequence: CDR1 SGHKS, CDR2 YYEKEE (reference sequence). The CDR3 coding sequence is TGTGCCAGCAGCCTGGGACCTTCCACAACTAATGAAAAACTGTTTTTT. This encodes CASSLGPSTTNEKLFF.

This clone was picked up a small number of times. V and J are TRBV4-1 and TRBJ1-5; no firm D call. The CDR3 covers 14 residues. The V end lost 0 bases, the J end lost 9 bases, and 12 bases lay between the germline ends. Germline lookup yields CDR1 MGHRA and CDR2 YSYEKL. CDR3 sequence: CASSQEPAEPPQHF. The CDR3 DNA reads as TGCGCCAGCAGCCAAGAGCCAGCCGAGCCGCCCCAGCATTTT.

V is TRBV23-1 and J is TRBJ2-7; 8 bases line up with TRBD1. TRBV23-1 is flagged as an ORF with uncertain function. Trimming removed 7 bases from V and 2 bases from J; junction bases left unmatched: 7. CDR3 length equals 14 residues. CDR3 sequence (DNA): TGCGCCAGCACACCGGACAGGGACCCCTACGAGCAGTACTTC. It encodes CASTPDRDPYEQYF.

This chain joins TRBV10-1 and TRBJ2-3; TRBD2 aligns across 13 bases. CDR3 length: 16 residues. Germline trimming cut 5 bases from V and 3 bases from J; bases unmatched to any gene: 5. Germline CDR1 and CDR2: WNHNN and SYGVQD (reference sequence). For the CDR3, the DNA is TGCGCCAGCAGTCGAACTAGCGGGAGGGAGACAGATACGCAGTATTTT. The encoded protein is CASSRTSGRETDTQYF.